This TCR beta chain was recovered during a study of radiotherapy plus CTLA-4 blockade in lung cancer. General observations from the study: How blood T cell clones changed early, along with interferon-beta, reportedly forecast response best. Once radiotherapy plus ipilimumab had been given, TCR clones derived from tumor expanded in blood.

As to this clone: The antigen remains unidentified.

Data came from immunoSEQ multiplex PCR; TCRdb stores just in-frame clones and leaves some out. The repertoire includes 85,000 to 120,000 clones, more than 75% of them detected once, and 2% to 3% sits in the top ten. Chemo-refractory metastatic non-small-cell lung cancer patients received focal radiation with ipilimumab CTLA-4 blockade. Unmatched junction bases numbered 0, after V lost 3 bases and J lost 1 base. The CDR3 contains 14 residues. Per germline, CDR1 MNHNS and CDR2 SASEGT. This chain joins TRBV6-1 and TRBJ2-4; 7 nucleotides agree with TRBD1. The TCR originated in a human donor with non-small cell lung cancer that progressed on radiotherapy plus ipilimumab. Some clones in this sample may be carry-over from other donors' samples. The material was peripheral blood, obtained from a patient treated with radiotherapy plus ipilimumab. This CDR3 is CASSDRGAKNIQYF. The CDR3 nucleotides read TGTGCCAGCAGTGACAGGGGGGCCAAAAACATTCAGTACTTC.